This TCR beta chain was identified in a study of blood T cell repertoires in COVID-19 (TCRdb year 2020). Context from the whole study: The collaborator samples originated in the United States, Italy and Spain and spanned the acute and convalescent phases of COVID-19. The prospective study material was composed of cDNA or gDNA derived from T cells, B-cell-depleted T cells, or PBMCs. The dataset comprised deeply sampled blood TCRbeta repertoires from subjects exposed to, actively infected with, or recovered from COVID-19. The repertoires were released in a freely available public database meant as a resource for research on the immune response to SARS-CoV-2. Samples were obtained from the ongoing ImmuneRACE study (first 160 participants) and from over 1,000 subjects provided by 6 global collaborators. Sample metadata almost always included a de-identified subject ID, COVID-19 status, age in years and sex. Where available, HLA class I and class II types were obtained from metadata supplied by the sample provider rather than from assay-based typing. Broad study findings and their caveats: The quantity of clinical and demographic metadata differed by source and by participant and was supplied without curation.

About this clone: What this receptor recognizes is not known. No much larger clone is present one base from it, and per-base qualities are unavailable.

Trimming removed 2 bases from V and 1 base from J, leaving 8 bases between the germline ends. CDR3 length: 14 amino acids, cysteine to phenylalanine. The read is trimmed to its CDR3 DNA, 42 bases read in frame from base 1. Per the germline V gene, MNHEY is the CDR1 and SVGEGT is the CDR2. At one collaborating source in Seattle, patients were enrolled during active infection and were followed longitudinally through the course of disease. Collaborating institutions collected whole blood in K2EDTA tubes following their own protocols. For TCRbeta analysis, collaborators shipped samples in one of three forms: frozen whole blood, isolated PBMCs, or DNA extracted from either of those sample types. The immunoSEQ Assay, a bias-controlled multiplex PCR, was used to amplify TCRbeta CDR3 regions from genomic DNA. Under the source paper's analysis protocol: The number of nucleated cells in each sample was estimated from the amplification of reference gene primers within the assay. Sequence reads were collapsed and filtered to measure the absolute abundance of every unique TCRbeta CDR3 rearrangement. For each sample, productive Simpson clonality was calculated as the square root of Simpson's diversity index across productive rearrangements. In TCRdb, the immuneACCESS table is reduced to in-frame sequences with V and J assigned. These tables do not hold every clone; where another copy was compared, an unresolved V gene accounts for under half, and the others remain unexplained. The D gene and trimming were derived from the DNA, and the V and J assignments and clone size from that table. In all, the sample holds some 200,000 clones, and around 80% of those were seen once. More than 9% of the sample is held by the ten biggest clonotypes.

This receptor was identified in a woman older than 75 with COVID-19, enrolled during active disease. Material for sequencing was peripheral blood. In this chain, TRBV6-2 or TRBV6-3 is recombined with TRBJ1-2; the D gene identity is not certain. The CDR3 protein: CASSYAGNNYGYTF. The nucleotide sequence is TGTGCCAGCAGTTACGCGGGGAATAACTATGGCTACACCTTC.